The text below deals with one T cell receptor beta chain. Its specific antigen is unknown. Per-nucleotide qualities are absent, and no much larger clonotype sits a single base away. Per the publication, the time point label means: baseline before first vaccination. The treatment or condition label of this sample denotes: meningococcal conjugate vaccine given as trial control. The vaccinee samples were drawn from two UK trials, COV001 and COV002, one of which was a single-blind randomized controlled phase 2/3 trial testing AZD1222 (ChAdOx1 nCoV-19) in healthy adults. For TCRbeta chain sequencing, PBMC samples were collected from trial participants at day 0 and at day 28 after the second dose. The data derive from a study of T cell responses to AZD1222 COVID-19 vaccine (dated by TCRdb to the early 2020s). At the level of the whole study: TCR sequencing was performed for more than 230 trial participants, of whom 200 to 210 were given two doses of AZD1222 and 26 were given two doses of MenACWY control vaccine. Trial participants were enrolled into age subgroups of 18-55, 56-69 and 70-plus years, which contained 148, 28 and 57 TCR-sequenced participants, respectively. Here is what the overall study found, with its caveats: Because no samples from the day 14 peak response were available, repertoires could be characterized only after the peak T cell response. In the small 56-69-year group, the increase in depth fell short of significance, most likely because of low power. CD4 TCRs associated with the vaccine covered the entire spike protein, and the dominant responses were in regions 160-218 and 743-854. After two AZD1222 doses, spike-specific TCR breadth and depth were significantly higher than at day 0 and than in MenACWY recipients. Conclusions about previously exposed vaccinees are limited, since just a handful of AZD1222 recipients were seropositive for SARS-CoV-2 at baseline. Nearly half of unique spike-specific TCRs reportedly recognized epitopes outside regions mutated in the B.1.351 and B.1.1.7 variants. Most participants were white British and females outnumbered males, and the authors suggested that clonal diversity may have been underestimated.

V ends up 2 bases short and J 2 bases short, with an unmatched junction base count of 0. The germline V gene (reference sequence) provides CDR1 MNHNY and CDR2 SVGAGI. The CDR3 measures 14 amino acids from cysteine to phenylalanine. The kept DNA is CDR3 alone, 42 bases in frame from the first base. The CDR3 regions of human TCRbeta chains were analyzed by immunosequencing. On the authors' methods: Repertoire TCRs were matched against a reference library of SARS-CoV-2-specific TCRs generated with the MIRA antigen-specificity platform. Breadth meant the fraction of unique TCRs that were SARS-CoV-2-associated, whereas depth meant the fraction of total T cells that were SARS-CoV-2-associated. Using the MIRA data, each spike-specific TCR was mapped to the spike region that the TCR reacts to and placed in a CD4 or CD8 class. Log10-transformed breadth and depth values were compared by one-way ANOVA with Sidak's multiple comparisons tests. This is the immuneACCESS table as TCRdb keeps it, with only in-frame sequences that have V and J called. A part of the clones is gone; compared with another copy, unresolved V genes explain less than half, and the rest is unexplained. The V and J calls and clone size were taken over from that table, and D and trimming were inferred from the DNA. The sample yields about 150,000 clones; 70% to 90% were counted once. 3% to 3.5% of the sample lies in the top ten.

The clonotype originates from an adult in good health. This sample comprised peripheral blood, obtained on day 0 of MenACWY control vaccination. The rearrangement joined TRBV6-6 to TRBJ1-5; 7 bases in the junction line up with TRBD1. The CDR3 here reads CASSYTGGNQPQHF. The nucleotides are TGTGCCAGCAGTTACACAGGGGGCAATCAGCCCCAGCATTTT.